The clone carrying this T cell receptor beta chain has just a few counts. Its cognate antigen is unknown. The CDR3 totals 15 residues. CDR1 is LNHDA and CDR2 is SQIVND in the germline V gene (reference sequence). V lost 3 bases and J lost 0, with 9 bases in between. The sample is drawn from a study of regulatory T cells in long-lasting Graves disease. Overall study results and limits: Among the persistent patients, about 3,000 public clonotypes were shared, more than the 966 shared among new patients.

Stated time point: persistent/refractory GD, antithyroid drugs over 5 years with positive TRAb. From PBMCs, RNA was extracted and then used to make the TCR library. Patients all came to the study from an endocrinology department in Xi'an, China. Construction of TCR beta libraries relied on iRepertoire HTBI primers and on Arm-PCR targeting CDR3 regions. In the source study's methods: Samples revealed under 65 TRBV and about 15 TRBJ segments. TCRdb re-called the multiplex PCR reads through MiXCR, storing one row per CDR3 protein. These V and J calls rely on TCRdb rather than the paper's analysis. Found here are 650,000 to 700,000 distinct CDR3 sequences, 25% to 35% of them singletons; the top ten hold 40% to 50%.

The chain has TRBV19 and TRBJ1-5, with D perhaps matching TRBD1 (6 bases). The sample in question was peripheral blood mononuclear cells (PBMCs), obtained when the disease was refractory, from a patient treated with antithyroid drugs. This receptor was obtained from a female donor with Graves disease. CDR3 nucleotides: TGTGCCAGTAGTATTGGGACAAATAGCAATCAGCCCCAGCATTTT. This encodes CASSIGTNSNQPQHF.